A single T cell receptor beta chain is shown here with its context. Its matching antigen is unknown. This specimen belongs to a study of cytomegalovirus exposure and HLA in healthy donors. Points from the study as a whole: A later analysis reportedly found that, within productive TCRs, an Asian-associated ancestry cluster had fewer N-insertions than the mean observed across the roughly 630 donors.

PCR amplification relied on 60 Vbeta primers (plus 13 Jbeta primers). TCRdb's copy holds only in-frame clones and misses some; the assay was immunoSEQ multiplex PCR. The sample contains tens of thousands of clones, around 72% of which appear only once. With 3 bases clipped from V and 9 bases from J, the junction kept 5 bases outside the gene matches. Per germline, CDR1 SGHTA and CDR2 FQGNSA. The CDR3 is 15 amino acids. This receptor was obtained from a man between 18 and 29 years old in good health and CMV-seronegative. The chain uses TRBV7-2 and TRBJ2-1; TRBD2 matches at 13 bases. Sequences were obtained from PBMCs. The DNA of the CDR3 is TGTGCCAGCAGCTTCGGGACTAGCGGGAACGGTGAGCAGTTCTTC. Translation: CASSFGTSGNGEQFF. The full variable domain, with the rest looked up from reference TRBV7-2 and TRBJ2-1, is GAGVSQSPSNKVTEKGKDVELRCDPISGHTALYWYRQSLGQGLEFLIYFQGNSAPDKSGLPSDRFSAERTGGSVSTLTIQRTQQEDSAVYLCASSFGTSGNGEQFFGPGTRLTVL.